Listed below are T cell receptor beta chains from one sample, sequenced in a study of blood T cell repertoires in COVID-19. TCRdb's table, derived via immunoSEQ multiplex PCR, lists solely in-frame clones and lacks some. The sample shows roughly 250,000 clones, roughly 90% of them seen only once. Source material: peripheral blood. The receptors come from a woman in her twenties or thirties with COVID-19, enrolled during active disease. The conserved cysteine and the conserved F or W are not part of the CDR3 here. A D gene is named only where the DNA matches it firmly.

>14|.|TRBV6-5|TRBJ1-2
ASSYGTPRSLYGYT
>11|.|TRBV12-3/TRBV12-4|TRBJ2-2
ASSLFSAGELF
>10|.|TRBV12-3/TRBV12-4|TRBJ2-1
ASSSGYNEQF
>14|TRBD2|TRBV7-9|TRBJ2-7
ASSRIAGGPADEQY
>11|.|TRBV25-1|TRBJ1-1
ASSRGRGTEAF
>13|.|TRBV28|TRBJ1-5
ASKWGRNSNQPQH
>9|.|TRBV7-9|TRBJ2-2
ASSPSEELF
>14|.|TRBV11-2|TRBJ1-3
ASSLDPPSLSGTIY
>12|TRBD1|TRBV19|TRBJ1-4
ASRGQGLREKLF
>10|.|TRBV27|TRBJ2-7
ASSSPGYEQY
>12|.|TRBV4-1|TRBJ2-2
ASSHDRTGGELF
>12|.|TRBV5-6|TRBJ1-2
ASSLRIGLYGYT
>14|TRBD1|TRBV7-8|TRBJ1-2
ASSPGQGAPLDGYT
>11|.|TRBV5-1|TRBJ1-1
ASTDSMNTEAF
>16|TRBD2|TRBV19|TRBJ2-7
ASSPNRAGLGRSYEQY
>13|.|TRBV5-1|TRBJ2-2
ASSLDGRNTGELF
>15|TRBD2|TRBV4-2|TRBJ2-1
ASSQEGGLAGGNEQF
>13|.|TRBV11-2|TRBJ2-1
ASSLAPTGTWEQF
>11|.|TRBV7-9|TRBJ2-1
ASRHTSGSLQF
>13|TRBD2|TRBV24-1|TRBJ2-5
ATSDPGTSGETQY
>11|.|TRBV5-8|TRBJ1-2
ASSFDSSEGYT
>9|.|TRBV12-3/TRBV12-4|TRBJ2-1
ASSLQLEQF
>15|.|TRBV7-9|TRBJ1-5
ASSFELTDRGNQPQH
>12|TRBD1|TRBV19|TRBJ1-5
VQQGDVSNQPQH
>12|.|TRBV2|TRBJ2-1
ASRPDRGGNEQF
>14|.|TRBV11-2|TRBJ2-6
ASSLFAVSGANVLT
>13|TRBD2|TRBV4-1|TRBJ2-7
ASSLAAGVSYEQY
>11|.|TRBV5-1|TRBJ1-2
ASSLDTDYGYT
>10|.|TRBV7-9|TRBJ2-5
ASSAGWSAQY
>13|.|TRBV27|TRBJ1-4
ASSPEAVIYEKLF
>12|TRBD1|TRBV3-1/TRBV3-2|TRBJ1-5
ASSQKGTGQPQH
>10|.|TRBV19|TRBJ1-1
ASSIQGTEAF
>13|TRBD2|TRBV27|TRBJ2-7
ASMGGGGAIYEQY
>12|.|TRBV5-1|TRBJ1-5
ASSLGGAGQPQH
>12|.|TRBV10-2|TRBJ1-4
ASSELWESEKLF
>9|.|TRBV25-1|TRBJ2-2
ASDFAGELF
>15|TRBD1|TRBV12-5|TRBJ1-1
ASGPGQGSDSEAEAF
>18|TRBD1|TRBV5-1|TRBJ2-6
ASSLAGTGDPTSGANVLT
>11|TRBD1|TRBV27|TRBJ2-1
ASRRTGSNEQF
>12|.|TRBV21-1|TRBJ1-2
ASSKLDRPYGYT
>11|.|TRBV18|TRBJ1-3
ASSPTGRNTIY
>10|.|TRBV5-8|TRBJ2-7
ASRTMAGEQY
>12|TRBD2|TRBV9|TRBJ2-7
ASGSGTPTDEQY
>14|TRBD2|TRBV10-3|TRBJ2-3
AISDPGLAGTDTQY
>17|TRBD2|TRBV3-1/TRBV3-2|TRBJ2-4
ASSQGVSGGPLGKNIQY